The entry below describes one TCR beta chain. While infection was still active, Seattle patients were enrolled and then followed longitudinally. These data belong to a study of blood T cell repertoires in COVID-19. Study as a whole: Material from acute and convalescent COVID-19 was sourced from the United States, Italy and Spain. T cells, B-cell-depleted T cells, or PBMCs supplied cDNA or gDNA.

Per the original methods: Cell counts per sample came from amplifying reference gene primers. The protocol was immunoSEQ multiplex PCR, while the TCRdb copy is restricted to in-frame clones and leaves out a portion. The V and J calls and clone size are taken from that table; D and trimming were inferred from the DNA. The profile shows some 240,000 clones, 90% of them singletons. The CDR3 covers 13 residues. Germline CDR1 LGHNA, CDR2 YNFKEQ. Trimming pared 0 bases from V and 9 bases from J, leaving 9 bases between. The chain carries TRBV4-2 and TRBJ2-1; a possible D gene is TRBD2 (6 bases). The TCR sequence derives from a woman aged 60-75 years with COVID-19, enrolled during active disease. The source material was peripheral blood. The CDR3 here is CASSQDRRVEQFF. The CDR3 bases are TGTGCCAGCAGCCAAGATAGGAGGGTTGAGCAGTTCTTC.